Listed here are 17 T cell receptor beta chains from one sample, sequenced in a study of blood T cell repertoires in COVID-19. Using immunoSEQ multiplex PCR, the repertoire was profiled, and TCRdb retains in-frame clones only, with some absent. The profile shows more than 300,000 clones, roughly 89% of them singletons. The sample taken for sequencing was PBMCs or T cells enriched from blood (not recorded which). These receptors were obtained from a woman in her twenties or thirties who had recovered from COVID-19.

V is TRBV4-2 and J is TRBJ2-6; 7 bases line up with TRBD2. V trimming: 1 base; J trimming: 1 base; junction bases outside the gene matches: 10. This CDR3 is 19 amino acids long. Germline V gene sequence: CDR1 LGHNA, CDR2 YNFKEQ. The DNA for the CDR3 is TGTGCCAGCAGCCAAGTCTTTACGGGGGGTGTATCTGGGGCCAACGTCCTGACTTTC. It codes for CASSQVFTGGVSGANVLTF.

This rearrangement joins TRBV6-4 to TRBJ2-1, with a possible D match to TRBD1 (5 bases). The CDR3 has 14 residues. Trimming removed 5 bases from V and 4 bases from J, with 12 bases in between. CDR1 MRHNA and CDR2 SNTAGT come from the germline V gene. The CDR3 DNA follows: TGTGCCAGCAGTCCTGACAGATTTTACAATGAGCAGTTCTTC. The encoded protein is CASSPDRFYNEQFF.

The chain carries TRBV12-5 and TRBJ1-2; tentatively, D is TRBD1 (6 bases). The CDR3 covers 16 residues. The V and J ends lost 1 base and 4 bases respectively, with 16 bases between them. In germline, CDR1 is LGHNT, CDR2 FRNRAP. CDR3 sequence reads: CASGLDQNRESYGYTF. CDR3 nucleotide sequence: TGTGCTAGTGGTTTGGACCAAAACAGGGAGTCCTATGGCTACACCTTC. The full variable domain, in which reference TRBV12-5 and TRBJ1-2 provide the parts outside the CDR3, is DARVTQTPRHKVTEMGQEVTMRCQPILGHNTVFWYRQTMMQGLELLAYFRNRAPLDDSGMPKDRFSAEMPDATLATLKIQPSEPRDSAVYFCASGLDQNRESYGYTFGSGTRLTVV.

The chain combines TRBV5-1 with TRBJ1-3, with D unclear. The V gene lost 1 base and the J gene lost 5 bases, with 10 bases spanning the gap. The germline V gene has CDR1 SGHRS and CDR2 YFSETQ. The CDR3 covers 14 residues. The CDR3 DNA sequence: TGCGCCAGCAGCTTGTCGGGAGCTCGAAACACCATATATTTT. Protein product: CASSLSGARNTIYF.

The V call is TRBV19, the J call TRBJ1-5; the D gene is possibly TRBD1 (6 bases). Germline V gene sequence: CDR1 LNHDA, CDR2 SQIVND (reference sequence). This CDR3 comprises 14 residues. V gave up 7 bases and J gave up 0 bases, with 10 bases separating them. The CDR3 spells CASKGGYSNQPQHF. CDR3 bases: TGTGCCAGTAAGGGGGGGTATAGCAATCAGCCCCAGCATTTT.

V is TRBV5-1 and J is TRBJ2-6; 11 bases are shared with TRBD2. Trimming cost V 0 bases and J 1 base; bases outside gene matches: 0. This CDR3 spans 17 amino acids. Looked up from germline, CDR1 is SGHRS and CDR2 is YFSETQ. This CDR3 is CASSLGLAGSGANVLTF. CDR3 bases: TGCGCCAGCAGCTTGGGACTAGCGGGGTCTGGGGCCAACGTCCTGACTTTC.

The rearrangement joins TRBV28 to TRBJ2-1; D possibly corresponds to TRBD2 (5 bases). CDR1 and CDR2 from the germline V gene are MDHEN and SYDVKM. V dropped 5 bases and J dropped 4 bases, with 15 bases sitting between them. The CDR3 sequence is 15 residues long. The CDR3 here is CASSLSPSGYNEQFF. The CDR3 DNA sequence: TGTGCCAGCAGTCTATCCCCTTCGGGATACAATGAGCAGTTCTTC.

The genes are TRBV2 and TRBJ2-5; the match to TRBD1 covers 8 bases. V dropped 6 bases and J dropped 5; count of bases not matched to a gene: 11. Looked up from germline, CDR1 is SNHLY and CDR2 is FYNNEI. There are 15 residues in the CDR3. The CDR3 region is CASRGRTGSLETQYF. In nucleotides, the CDR3 is TGTGCCAGCAGGGGCCGGACAGGGAGCTTGGAGACCCAGTACTTC.

The chain links TRBV7-3 to TRBJ2-5; 9 positions agree with TRBD2. Germline V gives CDR1 SGHTA, CDR2 FQGTGA. This CDR3 is built from 15 residues. Trimming at V came to 5 bases and at J to 5 bases, leaving 9 bases not matched to a gene. The CDR3 DNA sequence: TGTGCCAGCAGCCGAAAGGGACTAGCAATGGAGACCCAGTACTTC. Protein: CASSRKGLAMETQYF.

This chain uses TRBV12-3 or TRBV12-4 with TRBJ2-1, with a possible D match to TRBD1 (6 bases). The length of the CDR3 is 13 residues. V was clipped by 3 bases and J by 10 bases, with 13 bases between them. CDR3 DNA sequence: TGTGCCAGCAGTTTTACAGCGAGGGGGGAGCAGTTCTTC. This sequence encodes CASSFTARGEQFF.

The sample holds one count of this clone. The gene calls are TRBV4-1 and TRBJ2-7, with 8 positions matching TRBD2. Germline loops: CDR1 MGHRA, CDR2 YSYEKL. The V gene end was trimmed by 1 base and the J gene end by 3 bases; junction bases not matched to a gene: 5. The CDR3 consists of 15 residues. This chain's CDR3 is CASSQVLAGLYEQYF. The CDR3, as DNA: TGCGCCAGCAGCCAAGTCTTAGCGGGACTCTACGAGCAGTACTTC.

The chain employs TRBV15 and TRBJ1-5; D perhaps matches TRBD1 (6 bases). The germline V gene has CDR1 LNHNV and CDR2 YYDKDF (reference sequence). This CDR3 spans 16 amino acids. Between the trimmed V and J ends, which lost 0 bases and 6 bases, there was a span of 15 bases. The CDR3 DNA reads as TGTGCCACCAGCAGAGATCTTAACAGGGATGTTCAGCCCCAGCATTTT. The encoded protein is CATSRDLNRDVQPQHF.

The rearrangement joins TRBV9 to TRBJ2-3; the D gene is possibly TRBD1 (5 bases). The V gene's germline CDR1 is SGDLS and CDR2 YYNGEE. Trimming stripped 0 bases from V and 2 bases from J, with 13 bases between. This CDR3 is 16 amino acids long. In DNA, the CDR3 is TGTGCCAGCAGCGTAGGGTTAGATGGGGCCACAGATACGCAGTATTTT. Translating gives CASSVGLDGATDTQYF.

CDR3 in amino acids: CASSFFTDIYNEQFF. The CDR3 nucleotides are TGTGCCAGCAGCTTCTTTACAGATATCTACAATGAGCAGTTCTTC. This rearrangement joins TRBV5-6 to TRBJ2-1; D ambiguous. This CDR3 has 15 amino acids. CDR1 and CDR2 from the germline V gene are SGHDT and YYEEEE. The V end lost 2 bases, the J end lost 3 bases, and 12 bases lay between the germline ends.

The chain employs TRBV5-5 and TRBJ2-5; a possible D gene is TRBD1 (6 bases). Trimming shortened V by 1 base and J by 5 bases, and 12 bases separated the two germline ends. This CDR3 is 14 amino acids long. CDR1 is SGHKS and CDR2 is YYEKEE in the germline V gene (reference sequence). For the CDR3, the DNA is TGTGCCAGCAGCTTGCGGAACCAGGGGGAGACCCAGTACTTC. This translates into CASSLRNQGETQYF.

This clone appeared a single time. The rearrangement links TRBV3-1 (or the pseudogene TRBV3-2) to TRBJ2-1; 7 nucleotides line up with TRBD2. The J segment lost 7 bases and the V segment lost 6 bases, leaving 6 bases of the junction unmatched. Germline lookup yields CDR1 LGHDT and CDR2 YNNKEL (reference sequence). The CDR3 spans 13 residues. CDR3 nucleotides: TGTGCCAGCAGGCCGGGAGGAGGGAATGAGCAGTTCTTC. It translates to CASRPGGGNEQFF.

The chain couples TRBV7-2 to TRBJ1-1; maybe TRBD1 (5 bases). The germline V gene has CDR1 SGHTA and CDR2 FQGNSA. V lost 1 base and J 11 bases, leaving 11 bases between the germline ends. The CDR3 covers 12 residues. CDR3 residues: CASSLEGPRAFF. The CDR3 DNA is TGTGCCAGCAGCTTAGAGGGGCCGAGGGCTTTCTTT.